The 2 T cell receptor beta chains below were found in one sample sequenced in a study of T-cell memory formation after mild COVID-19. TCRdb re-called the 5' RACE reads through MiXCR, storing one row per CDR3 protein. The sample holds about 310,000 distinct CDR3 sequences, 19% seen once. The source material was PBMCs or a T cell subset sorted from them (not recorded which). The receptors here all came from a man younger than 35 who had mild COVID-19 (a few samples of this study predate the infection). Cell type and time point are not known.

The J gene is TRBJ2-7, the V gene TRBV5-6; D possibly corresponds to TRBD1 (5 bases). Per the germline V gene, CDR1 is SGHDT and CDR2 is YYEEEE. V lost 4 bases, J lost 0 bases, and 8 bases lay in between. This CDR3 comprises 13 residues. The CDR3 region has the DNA TGTGCCAGCAGCGGGGCCGCCTCCTACGAGCAGTACTTC. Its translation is CASSGAASYEQYF.

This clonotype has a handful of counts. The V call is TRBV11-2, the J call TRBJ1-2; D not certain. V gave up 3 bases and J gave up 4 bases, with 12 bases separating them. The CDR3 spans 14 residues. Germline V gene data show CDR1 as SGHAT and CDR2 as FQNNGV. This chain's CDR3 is CASSFQDGSYGYTF. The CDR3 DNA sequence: TGTGCCAGCAGCTTCCAGGATGGGAGCTATGGCTACACCTTC. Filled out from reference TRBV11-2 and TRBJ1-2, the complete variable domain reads EAGVAQSPRYKIIEKRQSVAFWCNPISGHATLYWYQQILGQGPKLLIQFQNNGVVDDSQLPKDRFSAERLKGVDSTLKIQPAKLEDSAVYLCASSFQDGSYGYTFGSGTRLTVV.